This T cell receptor beta chain appears in the sequencing data of a study of PD-L1 blockade in urothelial cancer (dated by TCRdb to 2016 to 2017). Background on the whole study: All patients started therapy around 2014 and received atezolizumab 1,200 mg intravenously every 3 weeks. About 85% of the roughly 29 patients were identified as males with urothelial cancer of bladder origin, and a prior smoking history was reported by 18 of 29 patients. An ECOG performance status of 0 or 1 was recorded for the patients, and 0 to 3 prior chemotherapy regimens had been received by the patients. Blood samples were analyzed 3 weeks after the start of treatment (second dose) and 6 weeks after the start of treatment. A median of around 150,000 T cells and 85,000 or so unique TCRs was obtained from blood samples, and a median clonality of 0.080 was observed. The study, an exploratory multi-omic analysis, examined somatic, immune and clinical correlates of response to PD-L1 blockade with atezolizumab in urothelial cancer. Pretreatment tumor samples, along with matched peripheral blood serially collected before and after atezolizumab treatment, were subjected to TCR sequencing. Durable clinical benefit was defined as a progression-free survival longer than 6 months, and TCR features were additionally tested against progression-free survival and overall survival. In the same patients, pretreatment tumors underwent whole exome sequencing and RNA sequencing in addition to TCR sequencing. Nine patients achieved durable clinical benefit and around 19 did not. Twenty-nine patients had pretreatment blood TCR-seq, roughly 25 had at least one posttreatment blood collection, and roughly 25 had tumor TCR-seq. Overall study results and their limits: Patients with durable benefit showed greater expansion of tumor-associated TCR clones in peripheral blood 3 weeks after starting treatment (n ≈ 21, p = 0.022). Because of the small sample size (n = 29) and the many exploratory analyses performed, the results are intended to be regarded as hypothesis-generating. Improved progression-free and overall survival was found to be associated with pretreatment peripheral blood TCR clonality below the median.

To note about this clone: This clone's antigen is unknown. Per-base qualities were not stored, and no clone one base away is much larger.

The cohort included about 27 patients with locally advanced or metastatic urothelial carcinoma who were treated at Memorial Sloan Kettering on a trial protocol. Peripheral blood mononuclear cells were collected pretreatment and during treatment, at between 1 and 8 total time points per patient. The Qiagen DNeasy Blood extraction kit was used to purify genomic DNA from total PBMCs and tumor samples. Collected pretreatment and during treatment, PBMCs were isolated and stored as previously described. Looking up the germline V gene yields CDR1 LGHNA and CDR2 YNFKEQ. The germline V and J ends show losses of 4 bases and 7 bases respectively, and no gene match explains 11 bases of the junction. The CDR3 measures 17 amino acids from cysteine to phenylalanine. CDR3 DNA is the only sequence kept; it has 51 bases, read in frame from the first base. Synthetic TCR analog templates were spiked into each PCR to estimate absolute template abundance from read counts. Using the immunoSEQ assay, TCRbeta CDR3 regions were amplified from genomic DNA with bias-controlled V and J gene primers. Sequencing of rearranged TCRbeta segments was done at approximately 20X coverage. Concerning the study's data processing: Sequencing errors were corrected by clustering and CDR3s were annotated against IMGT to assign V, D and J genes. Only productive TCRbeta rearrangements were used in downstream analyses, excluding out-of-frame or stop-codon sequences. Clonality was calculated as one minus the Shannon entropy normalized by the log of the number of unique productive sequences. Fisher's exact test with Benjamini-Hochberg correction, at a threshold of adjusted p below 0.01, was used to find clones that differed between time points or between blood and tumor. This immuneACCESS table, as held by TCRdb, lists in-frame sequences with V and J called but not all clones. Of the missing ones, under half trace to an unresolved V gene in checked studies; the others have no known cause. V, J and clone size are taken as reported in that table, and D and trimming were inferred from the DNA itself. In all, the sample holds about 44,000 clones, and more than 75% of those were seen once. More than 3% of the sample lies in the top ten.

The specimen comprised PBMCs, sampled around atezolizumab (anti-PD-L1) treatment. The TCR sequence derives from a man in his sixties or seventies with urothelial cancer. The chain joins TRBV4-2 to TRBJ2-1; 12 bases in between match TRBD2. CDR3 reads: CASSRSGTSGPDNEQFF. The sequence in DNA is TGTGCCAGCAGCCGTTCCGGGACTAGCGGGCCAGATAATGAGCAGTTCTTC.